Each of the 29 T cell receptor beta chains below was sequenced from the same sample in a study of blood T cells in healthy people across ages. A sample-barcoded 5' primer and a J-beta primer mix were used in a second PCR of roughly 7 to 12 cycles. TCRdb fed the 5' RACE reads into MiXCR, producing one record per CDR3 protein. The top ten clones hold about 27% of a sample with about 830,000 distinct CDR3 sequences, 62% of them seen once. Specimen: blood. The receptors derive from a man aged 30-40 years in good health.

The V call is TRBV25-1, the J call TRBJ2-5; the D is unclear. The J call is in doubt because the DNA end fits TRBJ2-7 better. Germline V gene sequence: CDR1 MGHDK, CDR2 SYGVNS. CDR3 size: 12 residues. CDR3 DNA: TGTGCCAGCAGTGAATGGTGGGACGAGCAGTACTTC. Amino acid sequence: CASSEWWDEQYF.

The CDR3 region is CAISGRGETQYF. The CDR3 DNA is TGTGCCATCAGTGGCAGGGGGGAGACCCAGTACTTC. This chain links TRBV10-3 with TRBJ2-5; 7 bases agree with TRBD1. CDR1 and CDR2 from the germline V gene are ENHRY and SYGVKD. This CDR3 region has 12 residues. Germline trimming cut 4 bases from V and 5 bases from J; bases unmatched to any gene: 1.

This CDR3 is CASGHSGVAENIQYF. CDR3 sequence (DNA): TGTGCCAGCGGCCACTCCGGCGTTGCAGAGAACATTCAGTACTTC. This chain links TRBV6-1 with TRBJ2-4; D unresolved. The V end was cut by 8 bases, the J end by 7 bases, with 21 bases between. Germline values: CDR1 MNHNS, CDR2 SASEGT. CDR3 length equals 15 residues.

The chain recombines TRBV2 with TRBJ1-2; 7 bases align to TRBD1. Germline loops: CDR1 SNHLY, CDR2 FYNNEI. The CDR3 runs to 15 residues. V trimming: 6 bases; J trimming: 4 bases; junction bases outside the gene matches: 11. This chain's CDR3 is CASRFGTAAIYGYTF. Written as DNA, the CDR3 is TGTGCCAGCAGATTTGGGACAGCCGCTATCTATGGCTACACCTTC. The variable domain in full, with the rest retrieved from reference TRBV2 and TRBJ1-2, is EPEVTQTPSHQVTQMGQEVILRCVPISNHLYFYWYRQILGQKVEFLVSFYNNEISEKSEIFDDQFSVERPDGSNFTLKIRSTKLEDSAMYFCASRFGTAAIYGYTFGSGTRLTVV.

The chain joins TRBV7-2 to TRBJ2-2; D remains ambiguous. This CDR3 contains 13 residues. Germline assignment: CDR1 SGHTA and CDR2 FQGNSA. V lost 4 bases to trimming and J lost 4 bases, with 7 bases between them. The DNA of the CDR3 is TGTGCCAGCAGCTCGGGCCTCACCGGGGAGCTGTTTTTT. Translated: CASSSGLTGELFF.

This chain uses TRBV3-1 with TRBJ1-2; possibly TRBD1 for D (6 bases). This CDR3 spans 14 amino acids. Trimming shortened V by 5 bases and J by 3 bases, and 13 bases separated the two germline ends. Germline CDR1 is LGHDT and CDR2 is YNNKEL (reference sequence). CDR3 in amino acids: CASSKTGTHYGYTF. The CDR3 coding sequence is TGTGCCAGCAGCAAAACCGGGACACACTATGGCTACACCTTC.

The J gene is TRBJ1-2, the V gene TRBV6-2 or TRBV6-3; D is unresolved. Germline CDR1 is MNHEY and CDR2 is SVGEGT. V lost 2 bases and J 3 bases, leaving 10 bases between the germline ends. This CDR3 has 14 residues. The CDR3 is CASSYRPPDYGYTF. CDR3 DNA: TGTGCCAGCAGTTACAGGCCCCCGGACTATGGCTACACCTTC.

With regard to this clonotype: A junction boundary mismatches the germline segment, possibly from a read error. This chain's CDR3 is CTSSLGTPGSYEQYF. CDR3 in DNA: TGTACCAGCAGTCTCGGGACTCCTGGCTCCTACGAGCAGTACTTC. The chain employs TRBV28 and TRBJ2-7, with D possibly matching TRBD2 (6 bases). The CDR3 totals 15 residues. CDR1 MDHEN and CDR2 SYDVKM come from the germline V gene.

This rearrangement joins TRBV12-5 to TRBJ2-5, with a possible D match to TRBD2 (7 bases). CDR1 is LGHNT, CDR2 FRNRAP, per germline. The CDR3 has 15 amino acids. V was clipped by 2 bases and J by 3 bases, with 13 bases between them. CDR3 residues: CASGLTAGAEETQYF. CDR3 in DNA: TGTGCTAGTGGTTTGACCGCGGGGGCGGAAGAGACCCAGTACTTC.

The table lists this clonotype with a few counts. The CDR3: CASSLVVTGTEAFF. The CDR3 DNA reads as TGTGCCAGCAGCTTAGTAGTCACGGGGACTGAAGCTTTCTTT. The V and J genes are TRBV7-2 and TRBJ1-1; D call uncertain. The CDR3 has 14 residues. Germline CDR1 SGHTA, CDR2 FQGNSA. Trimming removed 1 base at V and 5 bases at J, with 11 bases between.

The chain is built from TRBV4-3 and TRBJ1-4; a weak D match, TRBD1 (6 bases). The length of the CDR3 is 15 residues. Trimming pared 4 bases from V and 1 base from J, leaving 10 bases between. CDR1 is LGHNA and CDR2 is YSLEER in the germline V gene. CDR3 loop: CASSRGRGTNEKLFF. In DNA, the CDR3 is TGCGCCAGCAGCCGGGGGCGAGGAACTAATGAAAAACTGTTTTTT.

The table lists this clonotype with a few counts. The V and J genes are TRBV20-1 and TRBJ1-6; D not resolved. Trimming left V 3 bases short and J 9 bases short, with 15 bases between. From germline, CDR1 is DFQATT and CDR2 SNEGSKA (reference sequence). CDR3 length: 14 residues. The CDR3, as DNA: TGCAGTGCTAGGCCGGTAGTAGGGATTTCACCCCTCCACTTT. Its translation is CSARPVVGISPLHF.

This clonotype was detected a few times. The chain is built from TRBV7-2 and TRBJ1-2, with D perhaps TRBD1 (6 bases). The CDR3 is 12 amino acids. Germline V gene sequence: CDR1 SGHTA, CDR2 FQGNSA. The V and J ends lost 6 bases and 6 bases respectively, with 11 bases between them. The CDR3, as DNA: TGTGCCAGCAGTCCCACAGGGAATGGCTACACCTTC. This codes for CASSPTGNGYTF.

The chain couples TRBV7-2 to TRBJ2-7; D may correspond to TRBD1 or TRBD2 (6 bases each). This CDR3 has 11 amino acids. Trimming took 8 bases from V and 5 from J, leaving 10 bases between them. Looked up from germline, CDR1 is SGHTA and CDR2 is FQGNSA. CDR3 region: CASDGGHEQYF. The DNA for the CDR3 is TGTGCCAGCGATGGGGGGCACGAGCAGTACTTC.

This clonotype was detected many times. V is TRBV12-3 or TRBV12-4 and J is TRBJ2-7; D not certain. This CDR3 spans 12 amino acids. Trimming took off 5 bases at V and 2 bases at J, with 7 bases between the two ends. Here the CDR3 reads CASSILTYEQYF. The CDR3 DNA reads TGTGCCAGCAGTATCCTTACCTACGAGCAGTACTTC.

This sequence joins TRBV5-5 and TRBJ2-1, with TRBD1 matching 9 bases. The J call is doubtful: the DNA matches TRBJ2-7 better. Germline V lookup: CDR1 SGHKS, CDR2 YYEKEE (reference sequence). The CDR3 spans 16 residues. CDR3 sequence: CASSSGTGNSYNEQYF. CDR3 DNA: TGTGCCAGCAGCTCCGGGACAGGGAACTCCTACAATGAGCAGTACTTC.

The V gene is TRBV7-2, the J gene TRBJ2-1; 8 nucleotides align to TRBD2. The CDR3 runs to 16 residues. Unmatched junction bases numbered 8, after V lost 1 base and J lost 6 bases. Germline values: CDR1 SGHTA, CDR2 FQGNSA. The CDR3 is CASSLGGAGAANEQFF. CDR3 DNA sequence: TGTGCCAGCAGCTTAGGGGGAGCGGGGGCCGCCAATGAGCAGTTCTTC. Full variable domain (rest looked up from reference TRBV7-2 and TRBJ2-1): GAGVSQSPSNKVTEKGKDVELRCDPISGHTALYWYRQSLGQGLEFLIYFQGNSAPDKSGLPSDRFSAERTGGSVSTLTIQRTQQEDSAVYLCASSLGGAGAANEQFFGPGTRLTVL.

This chain uses TRBV11-1 with TRBJ1-2; unclear D gene. V lost 5 bases, J lost 2 bases, and 15 bases lay in between. This CDR3 contains 15 residues. Germline loops: CDR1 SGHAT, CDR2 FQDESV (reference sequence). CDR3 residues: CASSPGEGGNYGYTF. The CDR3 nucleotides read TGTGCCAGCAGCCCAGGAGAGGGCGGGAACTATGGCTACACCTTC.

The chain has TRBV7-2 and TRBJ2-1; no clear D. With 4 bases removed from V and 5 bases from J, the gap between germline ends came to 9 bases. The CDR3 runs to 13 residues. The germline V gene encodes CDR1 SGHTA and CDR2 FQGNSA. The CDR3, as DNA: TGTGCCAGCAGCTCCTACAGAGACAATGAGCAGTTCTTC. This translates into CASSSYRDNEQFF.

V gene TRBV6-1 combines with J gene TRBJ2-7; D may be TRBD1 (5 bases). V dropped 6 bases and J dropped 0 bases, with 12 bases sitting between them. CDR1 is MNHNS and CDR2 is SASEGT in the germline V gene. CDR3 size: 14 residues. This CDR3 is CASRSRVGSYEQYF. The DNA for the CDR3 is TGTGCCAGCAGGAGCAGGGTGGGCTCCTACGAGCAGTACTTC.

The chain uses TRBV20-1 and TRBJ2-3, with 7 bases lining up with TRBD2. CDR3 length: 15 residues. The germline V gene has CDR1 DFQATT and CDR2 SNEGSKA (reference sequence). V gave up 0 bases and J gave up 2 bases; unmatched junction bases: 5. Here the CDR3 reads CSARDAGDATDTQYF. The CDR3 DNA sequence: TGCAGTGCTAGAGATGCGGGGGACGCCACAGATACGCAGTATTTT.

V is TRBV4-3 and J is TRBJ2-1, with a possible D match to TRBD2 (6 bases). The germline V and J ends were trimmed by 1 base and 9 bases, with 16 bases remaining between them. The CDR3 runs 15 residues. The germline CDR1 and CDR2 sequences are LGHNA and YSLEER. CDR3 in DNA: TGCGCCAGCAGCCAAGTAACGGGGTCCGGGGGTGAGCAGTTCTTC. Encoded protein: CASSQVTGSGGEQFF.

The CDR3 nucleotides are TGTGCCACCAGTGATTGGGTCTCGACAGGGGGAGAGCAGTTCTTC. Its protein is CATSDWVSTGGEQFF. The chain combines TRBV24-1 with TRBJ2-1; 9 bases align to TRBD1. CDR3 size: 15 residues. V shed 2 bases, J shed 10 bases, and the junction held 8 bases outside the gene matches. Germline V gene sequence: CDR1 KGHDR, CDR2 SFDVKD.

The chain employs TRBV6-1 and TRBJ2-5; TRBD1 agrees at 9 bases. The DNA end favors TRBJ2-7, so the J call may be wrong. Per the germline V gene, CDR1 is MNHNS and CDR2 is SASEGT. CDR3 length: 18 residues. CDR3 coding DNA: TGTGCCAGCAAAACCAGCCCGGGACAGGGCGTGGCGGTCCACGAGCAGTACTTC. Translating it yields CASKTSPGQGVAVHEQYF.

This clonotype has more than one count but fewer than ten. V usage is TRBV11-2 and J usage is TRBJ2-3, with D perhaps TRBD1 (6 bases). The ends were cut back, 1 base at V and 4 bases at J, with 15 bases in the middle. The CDR3 has 16 amino acids. In germline, CDR1 is SGHAT, CDR2 FQNNGV. CDR3 sequence reads: CASSLVPQGVPDTQYF. In DNA, the CDR3 is TGTGCCAGCAGCTTAGTTCCACAGGGCGTGCCAGATACGCAGTATTTT.

V gene TRBV4-3 combines with J gene TRBJ2-7, with D possibly TRBD2 on 6 matching bases. The V and J ends lost 5 bases and 2 bases respectively, with 16 bases between them. This CDR3 contains 15 residues. Germline CDR1 is LGHNA and CDR2 is YSLEER. DNA of the CDR3: TGCGCCAGCAGCGGAGGGTTGGCAGCCACCTACGAGCAGTACTTC. Its translation is CASSGGLAATYEQYF.

This sequence joins TRBV6-1 and TRBJ2-3, with unresolved D. Germline assignment: CDR1 MNHNS and CDR2 SASEGT. CDR3 size: 14 residues. V gave up 3 bases and J gave up 0 bases, with 7 bases separating them. The CDR3 DNA follows: TGTGCCAGCAGTGACAACGCAAGCACAGATACGCAGTATTTT. As protein: CASSDNASTDTQYF.

This clonotype has more than one count but fewer than ten. This chain joins TRBV29-1 and TRBJ2-1; D call uncertain. The CDR3 consists of 15 residues. From germline, CDR1 is SQVTM and CDR2 ANQGSEA. The V end lost 2 bases, the J end lost 0 bases, and 11 bases lay between the germline ends. The CDR3 reads CSVELVPSSYNEQFF. CDR3 coding DNA: TGCAGCGTTGAACTGGTACCTAGCTCCTACAATGAGCAGTTCTTC.

This clonotype has more than one count but fewer than ten. This chain links TRBV6-2 or TRBV6-3 with TRBJ2-1; perhaps TRBD1 as D (5 bases). The germline V gene has CDR1 MNHEY and CDR2 SVGEGT. The CDR3 length is 13 residues. V was cut by 2 bases and J by 5 bases, with 7 bases left in between. Here the CDR3 reads CASSYGANNEQFF. In DNA form, the CDR3 reads TGTGCCAGCAGTTACGGGGCGAACAATGAGCAGTTCTTC.